Listed below are T cell receptor beta chains from one sample, sequenced in a study of T cell changes during pregnancy in multiple sclerosis. Using immunoSEQ multiplex PCR, the repertoire was profiled, and TCRdb retains in-frame clones only, with some absent. The table includes tens of thousands of clones, 92% detected once. The specimen comprised peripheral blood, sampled in the first trimester of pregnancy. These TCRs come from a female donor in good health, enrolled as a control in a pregnancy study. Both conserved end residues are part of each CDR3. The order of the fields is J gene, clone size, D gene, V gene, CDR3 DNA, CDR3 protein. The D gene is left open where the match is weak. Not all rows give a size; the values are once, few, many and, for expanded clones, a class.

J: TRBJ2-5; size: NA; D: TRBD2; V: TRBV5-1; DNA: TGCGCCAGCAGCTTCGGGGGGGAGACCCAGTACTTC; CDR3: CASSFGGETQYF
J: TRBJ1-5; size: NA; D: NA; V: TRBV7-2; DNA: TGTGCCAGCAGCTCGCAGGGTCCGCCCCAGCATTTT; CDR3: CASSSQGPPQHF
J: TRBJ2-7; size: NA; D: TRBD1; V: TRBV4-2; DNA: TGTGCCAGCAGCCTGGGGACAGCCTCCTACGAGCAGTACTTC; CDR3: CASSLGTASYEQYF
J: TRBJ2-3; size: once; D: TRBD2; V: TRBV6-5; DNA: TGTGCCAGCAGTTATGGGGGGGTGGCGACAGATACGCAGTATTTT; CDR3: CASSYGGVATDTQYF
J: TRBJ1-1; size: NA; D: TRBD1; V: TRBV2; DNA: TGTGCCAGTTATGACACAGGGGGCGCGAGCACTGAAGCTTTCTTT; CDR3: CASYDTGGASTEAFF
J: TRBJ2-2; size: NA; D: NA; V: TRBV30; DNA: TGTGCCTGGAGTGTTTTATTTCGGACCGGGGAGCTGTTTTTT; CDR3: CAWSVLFRTGELFF
J: TRBJ2-3; size: NA; D: TRBD2; V: TRBV7-8; DNA: TGTGCCAGCAGCAATAGACTAGCGGGAGAAGGCACAGATACGCAGTATTTT; CDR3: CASSNRLAGEGTDTQYF
J: TRBJ2-3; size: NA; D: NA; V: TRBV7-9; DNA: TGTGCCAGCAGCTTAGGGGGGGTCAGAGATACGCAGTATTTT; CDR3: CASSLGGVRDTQYF
J: TRBJ2-7; size: once; D: TRBD2; V: TRBV14; DNA: TGTGCCAGCAGCCAAGTGGCGGGAGTGTACGAGCAGTACTTC; CDR3: CASSQVAGVYEQYF
J: TRBJ2-7; size: NA; D: NA; V: TRBV28; DNA: TGTGCCAGCAGTTTAGCGAGCGGGTCTGCCTACGAGCAGTACTTC; CDR3: CASSLASGSAYEQYF
J: TRBJ1-6; size: NA; D: NA; V: TRBV19; DNA: TGTGCCAGTACACCAGAGGGGGTCTCCTATAATTCACCCCTCCACTTT; CDR3: CASTPEGVSYNSPLHF
J: TRBJ2-5; size: NA; D: TRBD2; V: TRBV4-3; DNA: TGCGCCAGCAGCCCCCGGCTAGCGGGGGGGCAGGGTTCAGAGACCCAGTACTTC; CDR3: CASSPRLAGGQGSETQYF
J: TRBJ2-7; size: NA; D: TRBD1; V: TRBV19; DNA: TGTGCCGCGGCTGCGGGGACAGGGGGCTACGAGCAGTACTTC; CDR3: CAAAAGTGGYEQYF
J: TRBJ2-3; size: NA; D: TRBD1; V: TRBV7-9; DNA: TGTGCCAGCAGCCCCGGGACAGGGAGTTTGATCGGGACAGATACGCAGTATTTT; CDR3: CASSPGTGSLIGTDTQYF
J: TRBJ2-7; size: NA; D: TRBD1; V: TRBV19; DNA: TGTGCCAGTAGTATGGGGACAGGGAACGAGCAGTACTTC; CDR3: CASSMGTGNEQYF
J: TRBJ1-1; size: NA; D: NA; V: TRBV27; DNA: TGTGCCAGCAGTTCAGACAGGAACACTGAAGCTTTCTTT; CDR3: CASSSDRNTEAFF
J: TRBJ1-5; size: once; D: NA; V: TRBV6-5; DNA: TGTGCCAGCAGACAGGGAAGCAATCAGCCCCAGCATTTT; CDR3: CASRQGSNQPQHF
J: TRBJ2-7; size: NA; D: TRBD2; V: TRBV4-2; DNA: TGTGCCAGCAGCCAAGGACTAGCGGGCTCCTACGAGCAGTACTTC; CDR3: CASSQGLAGSYEQYF
J: TRBJ2-1; size: NA; D: NA; V: TRBV19; DNA: TGTGCCAGTAGCCGAACAGGCTCATACAATGAGCAGTTCTTC; CDR3: CASSRTGSYNEQFF
J: TRBJ1-1; size: NA; D: NA; V: TRBV2; DNA: TGTGCCAGCACCTCCGGGTTAATAACTGAAGCTTTCTTT; CDR3: CASTSGLITEAFF
J: TRBJ2-7; size: NA; D: NA; V: TRBV19; DNA: TGTGCCAGTACCCCTCACGGGGACTCCTACGAGCAGTACTTC; CDR3: CASTPHGDSYEQYF
J: TRBJ1-6; size: NA; D: NA; V: TRBV5-4; DNA: TGTGCCAGCAGCCCCCCGGGACAAGATAATTCACCCCTCCACTTT; CDR3: CASSPPGQDNSPLHF
J: TRBJ2-2; size: few; D: NA; V: TRBV11-2; DNA: TGTGCCAGCAGTTCGCTTCGAGGCGGGGGCTACACCGGGGAGCTGTTTTTT; CDR3: CASSSLRGGGYTGELFF
J: TRBJ1-1; size: once; D: NA; V: TRBV7-9; DNA: TGTGCCAGCAGCTTAGCCCCAGGCCAGGCCAACACTGAAGCTTTCTTT; CDR3: CASSLAPGQANTEAFF
J: TRBJ1-5; size: NA; D: NA; V: TRBV9; DNA: TGTGCCAGCAGCCCCCAGGGGTTTCATCAGCCCCAGCATTTT; CDR3: CASSPQGFHQPQHF
J: TRBJ2-5; size: NA; D: TRBD1; V: TRBV10-3; DNA: TGTGCCATCAGTGAGGATGATCGGACAGGTTGGGAGACCCAGTACTTC; CDR3: CAISEDDRTGWETQYF
J: TRBJ2-7; size: NA; D: NA; V: TRBV28; DNA: TGTGCCAGCAGTTTTCTCCAGGAAAACTACGAGCAGTACTTC; CDR3: CASSFLQENYEQYF
J: TRBJ2-7; size: NA; D: TRBD1; V: TRBV18; DNA: TGTGCCAGCTCCCCCCCCAACAGGGGGCTAAGCTCCTACGAGCAGTACTTC; CDR3: CASSPPNRGLSSYEQYF
J: TRBJ1-5; size: NA; D: NA; V: TRBV2; DNA: TGTGCCAGCAGTGAAAACGGGACACCGCAGCCCCAGCATTTT; CDR3: CASSENGTPQPQHF
J: TRBJ2-7; size: NA; D: NA; V: TRBV6-5; DNA: TGTGCCAGCAGTTACTCCCAGGGTGGCTCCTACGAGCAGTACTTC; CDR3: CASSYSQGGSYEQYF
J: TRBJ1-1; size: NA; D: TRBD1; V: TRBV18; DNA: TGTGCCAGCTCACGGGACAGAAACACTGAAGCTTTCTTT; CDR3: CASSRDRNTEAFF
J: TRBJ2-1; size: NA; D: NA; V: TRBV5-4; DNA: TGTGCCAGCAGTCAGGTAGGAGGGAATCAGTTCTTC; CDR3: CASSQVGGNQFF
J: TRBJ2-7; size: NA; D: NA; V: TRBV1; DNA: TGCACCAGCAGCCAAGATCGGGGTAGCGACAACTACGAGCAGTACTTC; CDR3: CTSSQDRGSDNYEQYF
J: TRBJ1-4; size: NA; D: NA; V: TRBV2; DNA: TGTGCCAGCGGCAATGGGATGGACAAGAGGCATTTT; CDR3: CASGNGMDKRHF
J: TRBJ2-3; size: NA; D: TRBD2; V: TRBV5-1; DNA: TGCGCCAGCCATAGCGGGGGTAGCACAGATACGCAGTATTTT; CDR3: CASHSGGSTDTQYF
J: TRBJ2-6; size: NA; D: NA; V: TRBV7-9; DNA: TGTGCCAGCAGCTCCCCGACAGGACCAACCTCTGGGGCCAACGTCCTGACTTTC; CDR3: CASSSPTGPTSGANVLTF
J: TRBJ2-7; size: once; D: TRBD2; V: TRBV19; DNA: TGTGCCAGTAGTACGATAGCGGGGGGTCTCACCTACGAGCAGTACTTC; CDR3: CASSTIAGGLTYEQYF
J: TRBJ1-3; size: NA; D: TRBD1; V: TRBV9; DNA: TGTGCCAGCAGCCACAGGGGGCGAAGCGGAAACACCATATATTTT; CDR3: CASSHRGRSGNTIYF
J: TRBJ2-1; size: NA; D: NA; V: TRBV18; DNA: TGTGCCAGCTCACCGGCCAACAATGAGCAGTTCTTC; CDR3: CASSPANNEQFF
J: TRBJ2-1; size: NA; D: TRBD2; V: TRBV10-2; DNA: TGCGCCAGCAGTGTCCGGACTAGCAATCTGGGGAATGAGCAGTTCTTC; CDR3: CASSVRTSNLGNEQFF
J: TRBJ2-7; size: NA; D: TRBD1; V: TRBV30; DNA: TGTGCCGCACGGGAAACCGGGACAGGGATGTACGAGCAGTACTTC; CDR3: CAARETGTGMYEQYF
J: TRBJ2-7; size: NA; D: TRBD2; V: TRBV19; DNA: TGTGCCAGTAGCCCCGCCTCCGGGACTAGTTCCACCTACGAGCAGTACTTC; CDR3: CASSPASGTSSTYEQYF
J: TRBJ1-1; size: NA; D: NA; V: TRBV6-1; DNA: TGTGCCAGCAGTGCAGGGTACACTGAAGCTTTCTTT; CDR3: CASSAGYTEAFF
J: TRBJ1-6; size: few; D: NA; V: TRBV28; DNA: TGTGCCAGCAGGCCAGGTGGGAATTCACCCCTCCACTTT; CDR3: CASRPGGNSPLHF
J: TRBJ2-7; size: NA; D: TRBD1; V: TRBV29-1; DNA: TGCAGCGTCCAGGGACAGAACTACGAGCAGTACTTC; CDR3: CSVQGQNYEQYF
J: TRBJ2-7; size: NA; D: NA; V: TRBV4-1; DNA: TGCGCCAGCAGCCTTGACAGAAGCTCCTACGAGCAGTACTTC; CDR3: CASSLDRSSYEQYF
J: TRBJ2-3; size: NA; D: NA; V: TRBV30; DNA: TGTGCCTGGATACCGGGAGCGGATACGCAGTATTTT; CDR3: CAWIPGADTQYF
J: TRBJ2-1; size: NA; D: NA; V: TRBV29-1; DNA: TGCAGCGTTGAAGATGGGCAGGCAGTGGAGCAGTTCTTC; CDR3: CSVEDGQAVEQFF
J: TRBJ2-5; size: NA; D: TRBD2; V: TRBV5-4; DNA: TGTGCCAGCAGCTTGGGGGCGGGGGACCGCGAGACCCAGTACTTC; CDR3: CASSLGAGDRETQYF
J: TRBJ1-3; size: NA; D: NA; V: TRBV30; DNA: TGTGCCTGGAGTGTAACAGCCTCTGGAAACACCATATATTTT; CDR3: CAWSVTASGNTIYF
J: TRBJ2-7; size: NA; D: TRBD1; V: TRBV14; DNA: TGTGCCAGCAGGCCGGCGACAGGGGGCGAGCAGTACTTC; CDR3: CASRPATGGEQYF